The 14 T cell receptor beta chains given below trace back to one sample, sequenced in a study of metastatic and nonmetastatic thyroid tumors. Using MiXCR, TCRdb re-called clones from the PCR reads. The sample has tens of thousands of clones; 20% to 25% are singletons. All patients reached thyroid surgery having received no treatment beforehand. The sequenced sample consisted of blood. These receptors were obtained from a male donor with papillary thyroid cancer or a benign thyroid nodule (not recorded which). Some clones in this sample may be carry-over from other donors' samples.

The chain carries TRBV4-3 and TRBJ2-7; 7 bases fit TRBD1. V shed 1 base and J 6 bases; nucleotides not matched to a gene: 6. The CDR3 covers 14 residues. Germline lookup yields CDR1 LGHNA and CDR2 YSLEER. As DNA, the CDR3 is TGCGCCAGCAGCCAAGTGACAGGGCCGGGCGAGCAGTACTTC. The encoded protein is CASSQVTGPGEQYF.

The table lists this clone with a few counts. The same CDR3 is also encoded by other DNA sequences in this sample. The genes are TRBV2 and TRBJ1-2; D might be TRBD1 (6 bases). CDR3 length: 13 amino acids. Trimming pared 3 bases from V and 2 bases from J, leaving 7 bases between. CDR1 is SNHLY, CDR2 FYNNEI, per germline. The CDR3 bases are TGTGCCAGCAGTGACCAGGGGAACTATGGCTACACCTTC. It encodes CASSDQGNYGYTF.

The V gene is TRBV3-1, the J gene TRBJ2-3; 10 bases align to TRBD2. Per germline, CDR1 LGHDT and CDR2 YNNKEL (reference sequence). V shed 1 base and J 4 bases; nucleotides not matched to a gene: 5. This CDR3 contains 16 residues. CDR3 DNA sequence: TGTGCCAGCAGCCAAGGGGTAGCGGGAGGCTCAGATACGCAGTATTTT. It codes for CASSQGVAGGSDTQYF.

The table lists this clone with many counts. The chain joins TRBV12-3 or TRBV12-4 to TRBJ2-3; either TRBD1 or TRBD2 may supply D (6 bases each). Trimming cost V 3 bases and J 5 bases, with 12 bases left between them. The CDR3 extends over 14 amino acids. DNA of the CDR3: TGTGCCAGCAGTTTCGGGGGCGGAGGAGATACGCAGTATTTT. Translated: CASSFGGGGDTQYF.

This clone was picked up many times. V usage is TRBV5-1 and J usage is TRBJ1-1; D is uncertain. V lost 0 bases and J 1 base, leaving 4 bases between the germline ends. Germline assignment: CDR1 SGHRS and CDR2 YFSETQ. The CDR3 length is 13 residues. The CDR3 protein is CASSLATNTEAFF. The CDR3 bases are TGCGCCAGCAGCTTGGCCACGAACACTGAAGCTTTCTTT.

This clone showed up many times. The chain links TRBV20-1 to TRBJ1-4, with 9 bases aligning to TRBD1. From germline, CDR1 is DFQATT and CDR2 SNEGSKA (reference sequence). V was pared by 1 base and J by 6 bases, with 6 bases of the junction left unmatched. There are 15 residues in the CDR3. DNA for the CDR3: TGCAGTGCTAGAGGTACAGGGGGCGTGGATGAAAAACTGTTTTTT. Its translation is CSARGTGGVDEKLFF.

This clone has more than one count but fewer than ten. The chain is built from TRBV2 and TRBJ2-7; possibly TRBD2 for D (6 bases). CDR1 and CDR2 (germline): SNHLY, FYNNEI. The CDR3 consists of 12 residues. As DNA, the CDR3 is TGTGCGACCGGGGGAAGCTCCTACGAGCAGTACTTC. Amino acids: CATGGSSYEQYF.

This clone was found a few times. This chain connects TRBV28 to TRBJ1-6, with D unresolved. Germline assignment: CDR1 MDHEN and CDR2 SYDVKM. The CDR3 totals 14 residues. V was clipped by 3 bases and J by 7 bases, with 10 bases between them. DNA for the CDR3: TGTGCCAGCAGTTTGGACCTGCGGAATTCACCCCTCCACTTT. Encoded protein: CASSLDLRNSPLHF. Full variable domain (missing parts from reference TRBV28 and TRBJ1-6): DVKVTQSSRYLVKRTGEKVFLECVQDMDHENMFWYRQDPGLGLRLIYFSYDVKMKEKGDIPEGYSVSREKKERFSLILESASTNQTSMYLCASSLDLRNSPLHFGNGTRLTVT.

This clone turned up a few times. The chain links TRBV7-3 to TRBJ2-3; no clear D. V was shortened by 1 base and J by 0 bases, with 8 bases between the two germline ends. CDR1 SGHTA and CDR2 FQGTGA come from the germline V gene. CDR3 length equals 15 residues. In nucleotides, the CDR3 is TGTGCCAGCAGCTTAAGCCCCGGTAGCACAGATACGCAGTATTTT. Protein sequence: CASSLSPGSTDTQYF.

The chain joins TRBV18 to TRBJ1-5; D is undetermined. Germline-derived CDR1 and CDR2 are KGHSH and LQKENI. There are 14 residues in the CDR3. Trimming left V 2 bases short and J 0 bases short, with 5 bases between. The CDR3 coding sequence is TGTGCCAGCTCACCAGGAAATAGCAATCAGCCCCAGCATTTT. It codes for CASSPGNSNQPQHF.

The sample holds a few counts of this clone. The chain is built from TRBV19 and TRBJ1-2; D may be TRBD1 (5 bases). V was clipped by 5 bases and J by 2 bases, with 12 bases between them. Looked up from germline, CDR1 is LNHDA and CDR2 is SQIVND (reference sequence). The CDR3 spans 14 residues. The CDR3 is CASSFGTDNYGYTF. The CDR3, as DNA: TGTGCCAGTAGTTTCGGGACGGACAACTATGGCTACACCTTC.

The gene calls are TRBV30 and TRBJ1-2; tentative D call: TRBD1 (5 bases). The germline V gene has CDR1 GTSNPN and CDR2 SVGIG (reference sequence). The germline V and J ends were trimmed by 0 bases and 7 bases, with 12 bases remaining between them. This CDR3 region has 13 residues. The CDR3 nucleotides read TGTGCCTGGAGTGTTGGGGCAGGGTCTGGCTACACCTTC. This gives the protein CAWSVGAGSGYTF. Full variable domain (outside the CDR3, taken from reference TRBV30 and TRBJ1-2): SQTIHQWPATLVQPVGSPLSLECTVEGTSNPNLYWYRQAAGRGLQLLFYSVGIGQISSEVPQNLSASRPQDRQFILSSKKLLLSDSGFYLCAWSVGAGSGYTFGSGTRLTVV.

This clone was seen at least ten times. The CDR3 is CASSLAGTSGADTQYF. The CDR3 nucleotides are TGTGCCAGCAGCTTAGCCGGGACTAGCGGGGCAGATACGCAGTATTTT. The chain joins TRBV7-8 to TRBJ2-3, with 13 bases lining up with TRBD2. From germline, CDR1 is SGHVS and CDR2 FQNEAQ. The CDR3 totals 16 residues. The V and J ends lost 0 bases and 4 bases, in that order; junction bases with no gene match: 1.

The CDR3 loop is CAYRQDRMNTEAFF. CDR3 nucleotide sequence: TGTGCCTACCGACAAGACAGAATGAACACTGAAGCTTTCTTT. The chain joins TRBV30 to TRBJ1-1; D possibly corresponds to TRBD1 (5 bases). Germline CDR1 is GTSNPN and CDR2 is SVGIG (reference sequence). This CDR3 has 14 residues. The germline V and J ends were trimmed by 7 bases and 0 bases, with 15 bases remaining between them. Filled out from reference TRBV30 and TRBJ1-1, the complete variable domain reads SQTIHQWPATLVQPVGSPLSLECTVEGTSNPNLYWYRQAAGRGLQLLFYSVGIGQISSEVPQNLSASRPQDRQFILSSKKLLLSDSGFYLCAYRQDRMNTEAFFGQGTRLTVV.